This record covers a single TCR beta chain. These data come from a study of blood T cell repertoires in COVID-19. V lost 5 bases and J 8 bases, leaving 16 bases between the germline ends. Germline assignment: CDR1 LNHDA and CDR2 SQIVND (reference sequence). The CDR3 contains 14 residues. Libraries were prepared by immunoSEQ multiplex PCR; TCRdb keeps only in-frame clonotypes and omits some of them. The repertoire holds about 140,000 clones, with around 80% as singletons. This receptor was obtained from a woman over 75 in a cohort sampled during active or convalescent COVID-19. Material for sequencing was peripheral blood. The chain employs TRBV19 and TRBJ1-5; the D gene is possibly TRBD1 (5 bases). In nucleotides, the CDR3 is TGTGCCAGTAGTCTCTTGCGGGGCCGGGAGCCCCAGCATTTT. Protein product: CASSLLRGREPQHF.